This is a list of T cell receptor beta chains from one sample in a study of CD8 T cells in Susac syndrome. Via MiXCR, TCRdb re-called the immunoSEQ multiplex PCR reads, giving one row per CDR3 protein. The sample carries 300,000 to 350,000 distinct CDR3 sequences, 92% recorded once. Sequenced sample: CD4+ T cells from PBMCs. These receptor sequences come from a human donor with multiple sclerosis. The CDR3 runs from the conserved cysteine through the conserved F or W. Fields, in order: D gene, J gene, V gene, CDR3 length, clone size, CDR3 DNA, CDR3 protein. A D gene is named only where the DNA matches it firmly. Rows give clone size only sometimes, using once, few, many, or a class for an expanded clone.

d_gene: TRBD2; j_gene: TRBJ2-7; v_gene: TRBV11-2; len: 14; abundance: NA; CDR3nt: TGTGCCAGCAGGGGAGGCCGGGGGGTCTCCGAGCAGTACTTC; CDR3aa: CASRGGRGVSEQYF
d_gene: NA; j_gene: TRBJ1-1; v_gene: TRBV20-1; len: 13; abundance: NA; CDR3nt: TGCAGTGCTAGATTAGTCATGAGAACTGAAGCTTTCTTT; CDR3aa: CSARLVMRTEAFF
d_gene: NA; j_gene: TRBJ1-5; v_gene: TRBV4-1; len: 17; abundance: NA; CDR3nt: TGCGCCAGCAGCCAAGAAGGGGGGGCTCGAAGCAATCAGCCCCAGCATTTT; CDR3aa: CASSQEGGARSNQPQHF
d_gene: NA; j_gene: TRBJ2-1; v_gene: TRBV14; len: 21; abundance: NA; CDR3nt: TGTGCCAGCAGCCAAGCCCTCGGCAGGGTTATCTCCACCTACTCCTACAATGAGCAGTTCTTC; CDR3aa: CASSQALGRVISTYSYNEQFF
d_gene: TRBD1; j_gene: TRBJ1-4; v_gene: TRBV4-1; len: 18; abundance: NA; CDR3nt: TGCGCCAGCAGCCAAGATCTCCGGACAGGCGTAACTAATGAAAAACTGTTTTTT; CDR3aa: CASSQDLRTGVTNEKLFF
d_gene: NA; j_gene: TRBJ1-2; v_gene: TRBV11-2; len: 15; abundance: NA; CDR3nt: TGTGCCAGCAGCTTAGATCTTGGACGGCACTATGGCTACACCTTC; CDR3aa: CASSLDLGRHYGYTF
d_gene: NA; j_gene: TRBJ2-2; v_gene: TRBV5-4; len: 15; abundance: NA; CDR3nt: TGTGCCAGCAGCTTGTCGGCCAGGTACACCGGGGAGCTGTTTTTT; CDR3aa: CASSLSARYTGELFF
d_gene: NA; j_gene: TRBJ1-4; v_gene: TRBV24-1; len: 13; abundance: NA; CDR3nt: TGTGCCACCAGTGATGAACTTGGTGAAAAACTGTTTTTT; CDR3aa: CATSDELGEKLFF
d_gene: TRBD1; j_gene: TRBJ1-1; v_gene: TRBV19; len: 16; abundance: NA; CDR3nt: TGTGCCAGTGGGGTTCGGACAGGGAGGATGAACACTGAAGCTTTCTTT; CDR3aa: CASGVRTGRMNTEAFF
d_gene: TRBD2; j_gene: TRBJ2-2; v_gene: TRBV9; len: 16; abundance: once; CDR3nt: TGTGCCAGCAGCGCAACGACTAGCCCGAACACCGGGGAGCTGTTTTTT; CDR3aa: CASSATTSPNTGELFF
d_gene: TRBD2; j_gene: TRBJ2-1; v_gene: TRBV20-1; len: 15; abundance: NA; CDR3nt: TGCAGTGCTAGAGTGGCTAGCGGGAACTACAATGAGCAGTTCTTC; CDR3aa: CSARVASGNYNEQFF
d_gene: NA; j_gene: TRBJ1-3; v_gene: TRBV7-9; len: 19; abundance: NA; CDR3nt: TGTGCCAGCAGCACCTGGGGGACGGTCGGATCCTCTGCTGGAAACACCATATATTTT; CDR3aa: CASSTWGTVGSSAGNTIYF
d_gene: NA; j_gene: TRBJ1-6; v_gene: TRBV2; len: 17; abundance: once; CDR3nt: TGTGCCAGCAGTGAAGCACGACGGTTCGCCTATAATTCACCCCTCCACTTT; CDR3aa: CASSEARRFAYNSPLHF
d_gene: NA; j_gene: TRBJ1-3; v_gene: TRBV6-1; len: 14; abundance: once; CDR3nt: TGTGCCAGCAGTGTCAACCCCTCTGGAAACACCATATATTTT; CDR3aa: CASSVNPSGNTIYF
d_gene: TRBD1; j_gene: TRBJ2-2; v_gene: TRBV15; len: 18; abundance: NA; CDR3nt: TGTGCCACCAGCAGACATCGACAGGGGGCTTCAGCCGCCGGGGAGCTGTTTTTT; CDR3aa: CATSRHRQGASAAGELFF
d_gene: TRBD2; j_gene: TRBJ2-2; v_gene: TRBV6-4; len: 15; abundance: NA; CDR3nt: TGTGCCAGCAGCGCTCTAGCGGGAGTAGCCGGGGAGCTGTTTTTT; CDR3aa: CASSALAGVAGELFF
d_gene: NA; j_gene: TRBJ2-2; v_gene: TRBV7-9; len: 14; abundance: NA; CDR3nt: TGTGCCAGCAGCGAGGGTAGCGCGGCCGGGGAGCTGTTTTTT; CDR3aa: CASSEGSAAGELFF
d_gene: NA; j_gene: TRBJ1-3; v_gene: TRBV29-1; len: 13; abundance: few; CDR3nt: TGCAGCGTTGAAATGGCCACTGGAAACACCATATATTTT; CDR3aa: CSVEMATGNTIYF
d_gene: TRBD1; j_gene: TRBJ1-2; v_gene: TRBV12-3/TRBV12-4; len: 14; abundance: NA; CDR3nt: TGTGCCAGCAGTCCCGGGGGACAGAACTATGGCTACACCTTC; CDR3aa: CASSPGGQNYGYTF
d_gene: NA; j_gene: TRBJ2-4; v_gene: TRBV2; len: 15; abundance: NA; CDR3nt: TGTGCCAGCAGTGCAAACAGGGTAGCCAAAAACATTCAGTACTTC; CDR3aa: CASSANRVAKNIQYF
d_gene: NA; j_gene: TRBJ1-2; v_gene: TRBV19; len: 13; abundance: NA; CDR3nt: TGTGCCAGTTGGGGAGACCGCAGAGGGGGCTACACCTTC; CDR3aa: CASWGDRRGGYTF
d_gene: TRBD1; j_gene: TRBJ1-1; v_gene: TRBV5-1; len: 14; abundance: NA; CDR3nt: TGCGCCAGCAGCTTGGATGGGACAGACACTGAAGCTTTCTTT; CDR3aa: CASSLDGTDTEAFF
d_gene: NA; j_gene: TRBJ2-1; v_gene: TRBV7-3; len: 13; abundance: NA; CDR3nt: TGTGCCAGCAGCCAGGGATATTACAATGAGCAGTTCTTC; CDR3aa: CASSQGYYNEQFF
d_gene: NA; j_gene: TRBJ2-2; v_gene: TRBV7-9; len: 16; abundance: once; CDR3nt: TGTGCCAGCAGCGTCACAGGAGTGAGGAACACCGGGGAGCTGTTTTTT; CDR3aa: CASSVTGVRNTGELFF
d_gene: TRBD1; j_gene: TRBJ1-2; v_gene: TRBV27; len: 14; abundance: NA; CDR3nt: TGTGCCAGCAGTTCGGGACAGGGGTTTCATGGCTACACCTTC; CDR3aa: CASSSGQGFHGYTF